This TCR beta chain derives from a study of blood T cell repertoires in COVID-19. Study-level background: Acute and convalescent COVID-19 specimens originated in the United States, Italy and Spain. T cells, B-cell-depleted T cells, or PBMCs provided the cDNA or gDNA that served as material.

Methods used by the authors: By means of reference gene primer amplification, nucleated cell counts were estimated. Assay: immunoSEQ multiplex PCR; the TCRdb copy retains only in-frame clones and omits some. Clone size and the V and J calls come from that table; the DNA yielded D and trimming. The sample records more than 95,000 clones, approximately 84% being singletons. This CDR3 comprises 15 residues. V lost 2 bases to trimming and J lost 6 bases; unmatched junction nucleotides: 6. CDR1 is GTSNPN and CDR2 is SVGIG in the germline V gene (reference sequence). This clonotype originated in a human donor in a cohort sampled during active or convalescent COVID-19. Sequenced material: peripheral blood. The rearrangement uses TRBV30 and TRBJ1-5, with 11 bases that match TRBD1. DNA of the CDR3: TGTGCCTGGAGTCCGGGACAGGGGGTCGTTCAGCCCCAGCATTTT. It specifies CAWSPGQGVVQPQHF.